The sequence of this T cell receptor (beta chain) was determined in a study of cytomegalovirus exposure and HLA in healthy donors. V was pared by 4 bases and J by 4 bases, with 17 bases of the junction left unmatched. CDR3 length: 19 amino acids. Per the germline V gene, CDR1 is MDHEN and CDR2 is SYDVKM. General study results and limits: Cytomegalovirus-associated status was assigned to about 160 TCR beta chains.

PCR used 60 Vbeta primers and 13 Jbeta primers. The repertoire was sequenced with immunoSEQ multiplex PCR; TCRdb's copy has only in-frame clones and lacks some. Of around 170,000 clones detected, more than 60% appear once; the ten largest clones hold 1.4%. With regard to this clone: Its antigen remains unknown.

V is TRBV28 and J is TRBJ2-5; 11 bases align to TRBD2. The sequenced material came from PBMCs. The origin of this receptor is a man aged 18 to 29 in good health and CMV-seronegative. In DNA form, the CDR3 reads TGTGCCAGCAGTTCGATCAAAAATACACTAGCGGGGGTGAGAGAGACCCAGTACTTC. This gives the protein CASSSIKNTLAGVRETQYF.